This paragraph covers one TCR beta chain sequence. As the sequencing template, cDNA was produced by extracting RNA and reverse transcribing it. Produced via immunoSEQ multiplex PCR; TCRdb's table is partial and in-frame only. Of around 270,000 clones in the sample, roughly 64% were seen once. Indicated treatment: oral pan-JAK inhibitor, 5-10 mg twice daily. These data belong to a study of CD8+ T cells in alopecia areata. The clonotype originates from a human donor with alopecia areata. Sequences were derived from CD4+ T cells sorted from blood, sampled at week 24, from a patient treated with tofacitinib.

This chain's CDR3 is CASSGQGTDTQYF. The CDR3 region has the DNA TGTGCCAGCAGCGGGCAGGGGACAGATACGCAGTATTTT. The genes are TRBV25-1 and TRBJ2-3, with D possibly matching TRBD1 (6 bases). Germline CDR1 is MGHDK and CDR2 is SYGVNS. V dropped 6 bases and J dropped 3 bases, with 10 bases sitting between them. This CDR3 has 13 amino acids.